This TCR beta chain is from a study of cytomegalovirus exposure and HLA in healthy donors (dated by TCRdb to about 2017). About the full investigation: An earlier analysis of some 500 of the donors reported 276 Gb of sequence data and 117 million unique TCR beta sequences from some 180 million T cells. Of the roughly 400 genotyped donors, approximately 80% fell in the genetic ancestry cluster associated with self-reported Caucasian donors. The later analysis used no new phenotypic data to find candidate immune exposures, relying instead on TCR beta sequences and their occurrence across donors. The aim of the study was to test whether cataloging public T cell receptors could identify signatures of past pathogen exposure. Every discovery cohort repertoire had been produced on one sequencing platform. Both class I and class II loci were covered by HLA typing, at four-digit resolution. Along with the approximately 700-subject first cohort, a separate validation cohort of over 90 different subjects was used. The study profiled the T cell repertoires of approximately 700 subjects by immunosequencing and related them to cytomegalovirus serostatus. In a later analysis, previously published TCR beta repertoires from some 640 donors were re-analyzed and high-resolution HLA genotyping was added so that TCR occurrence patterns could be studied. Across around 400 genotyped donors of the cohort, an average of 235,054 unique TCR beta nucleotide sequences per donor were sequenced, and roughly a sixth of those sequences were non-productive. To decide whether each TCR beta V gene segment behaved as functional or pseudogenic, an earlier analysis of some 580 of the donors relied on high-throughput TCR beta sequencing. A later genetic analysis took genome-wide SNP genotypes for about three fifths of the roughly 700 donors and used that subset as a discovery cohort. Roughly five DR-DQ haplotypes were handled as single units for association and clustering because linkage in the cohort was strong. The number of typed donors differed by locus: roughly 620-630 for A, B, C, DRB1 and DQB1; 500 to 550 for DQA1; 600 to 610 for DPA1; and roughly 470 for DPB1. About 280 gigabases of sequencing data and around 85 million unique TCR sequences made up an early release that covered fewer than 650 HLA-typed donors. To predict cytomegalovirus infection status, the study brought together high-throughput TCR immunosequencing, statistical association of individual TCRs with disease status, and machine learning. Alongside the repertoire data, information on donor age, sex, ethnicity and CMV serostatus was compiled. The full study reports these points: A later analysis reported that several top co-occurrence clusters appeared linked to parvovirus B19, influenza, CMV and Epstein-Barr virus. A further reported finding was that TCR beta sequences accurately predicted the HLA-A and HLA-B alleles for most subjects in the first cohort. The study listed around 160 TCR beta chains as associated with cytomegalovirus. According to the authors, the approach could potentially be generalized to other disease states and immunological phenotypes. The sequencing pipeline was judged likely to have produced a cluster of highly shared sequence variants as a technical artifact. Because HLA typing was unavailable for some donors at each locus, only the typed subset was used in association tests. In a later analysis, HLA-associated TCR beta chains showed more clonal expansion and lower generation probabilities than non-associated chains that were equally common. The earlier analysis of almost 600 of the donors excluded 15 to 20 rarely observed V segments, including chromosome 9 orphons, because counts were too low. The classifier was reported to diagnose cytomegalovirus status with high specificity and sensitivity in both the original and validation cohorts. Most CMV-associated TCR beta chains appeared to be HLA-restricted in a later analysis, and the HLA associations seemed to be driven largely by CMV exposure. A later analysis associated about 17,000 TCR beta sequences with specific HLA alleles at a false discovery rate of 0.05. Broadly in line with IMGT annotations, most TCR beta V segments showed up in productive rearrangements about 87% or about 30% of the time in an earlier analysis of about 500 of the donors. A later analysis found that TCR association rates varied across HLA loci, with DRB1 alleles showing the most associated TCRs and HLA-C alleles the fewest. When HLA alleles, especially DR and DQ, strongly co-occurred, TCR associations were difficult to assign to individual alleles. A later genetic analysis associated a missense DCLRE1C variant with V-gene and J-gene trimming of TCR beta chains, and an independent cohort replicated the association. Presence/absence analyses assumed roughly uniform sequencing depth across donors, an assumption that may not hold. Immune exposure information for the cohort was limited to CMV serostatus. Across donors, most TCR sequences were observed very rarely, whereas some public TCRs were present in many individuals. Compared with the roughly 710-donor mean, donors in an Asian-associated ancestry cluster had fewer N-insertions in productive TCRs, according to a later genetic analysis. In vitro tests confirmed that a few of the cytomegalovirus-associated TCR beta chains recognize cytomegalovirus antigens. Linkage disequilibrium might explain the correlated functional status among segregating V segments, but an unknown experimental factor could not be ruled out. In this cohort, only TCR beta chains were sequenced, and detectable features were limited by the absence of alpha or paired-chain data. Some IMGT-functional V segments, including TRBV6-2 and TRBV6-3, could not be told apart with the 87-base-pair reads, so those segments were excluded.

The count of this clone is one. The antigen it recognizes is unknown. No much larger clone is present one base from it, and per-base qualities are unavailable. From the cysteine through the phenylalanine, the CDR3 covers 15 amino acids. The sequence is cut down to CDR3 DNA, 45 bases in frame from base 1. CDR1 is given as KGHSH and CDR2 as LQKENI, both from the germline V gene. The V end loses 5 bases and the J end loses 3 bases, and a stretch of 14 bases separates them. Libraries were prepared through the immunoSEQ multiplex PCR assay. For the multiplex PCR, a mixture combining 60 forward primers for TCR Vbeta segments and 13 reverse primers for TCR Jbeta segments was used. A multiplex PCR assay on genomic DNA amplified the CDR3 region of rearranged TCR beta genes. The amplified TCR beta libraries were sequenced on the Illumina HiSeq System as 87-base-pair reads. Per the original workflow: Across the 670 or so repertoires, a later analysis counted tens of millions of unique TCR beta chains, around 11 million of which were shared by at least two donors. A nearest-neighbor algorithm error-corrected the raw reads and collapsed the reads into unique sequences, merging closely related sequences to remove PCR and sequencing errors. To assign V, D and J gene segments, CDR3 sequences were aligned to IMGT reference sequences. For a sequence to be retained, at least a six-nucleotide match to both a V gene segment and a J gene segment was required. Rearrangements were called productive when the CDR3 lacked stop codons and stayed in frame with V and J; all others were non-productive. Following IMGT convention, CDR3 was defined as the stretch from the second conserved V-encoded cysteine up to the conserved J-encoded phenylalanine. In an earlier analysis of more than 550 of the donors, sequences lacking an unambiguous match to a single V gene segment were excluded. In an earlier analysis of 450 to 700 of the donors, V segments were called functional above 56.7% productive rearrangements and were called segregating when the between-donor standard deviation exceeded 5%. A statistical classification framework was built to diagnose cytomegalovirus status from the catalog of TCR beta chain sequences. In a later analysis, V and J genes were assigned by comparing TCR nucleotide sequences against IMGT/GENE-DB human TR gene sequences. The TCRdist pipeline was used in a later analysis to assign CDR3 sequences and most-parsimonious VDJ recombination scenarios. In a later analysis, every TCR beta chain was defined by the combination of its CDR3 amino acid sequence and its V-gene family, and reads without a unique V-gene family were dropped. In a later analysis, fewer than 650 highly shared, low-generation-probability nucleotide sequences were removed to address suspected cross-contamination and a sequencing artifact. In a later analysis, a clonal expansion index was calculated for each public chain from normalized within-repertoire ranks of inferred template counts. Generation probabilities in a later analysis came from a VDJ recombination model fitted to out-of-frame rearrangements, and those results were checked against IGoR. In a later analysis, hypergeometric tests were used to score TCR-TCR, TCR-HLA and TCR-CMV co-occurrence, with a repertoire-size bias correction applied to TCR pairs. To estimate false discovery rates, a later analysis permuted the HLA or CMV assignments 20 times. In a later analysis, co-occurring TCRs were grouped using DBSCAN, with TCRdist sequence similarity added in when clustering inside HLA-allele-positive subsets. For co-occurrence clustering, repertoires with fewer than 30,000 or more than 120,000 public chains were excluded, along with four to six repertoires with anomalous nucleotide sharing. The table was pulled from immuneACCESS by TCRdb, which kept in-frame rearrangements only. Such tables lose some clones; where checked, under half of the loss comes from unresolved V genes, and the rest has no known cause. Clone size and the V and J calls come from that table; the DNA yielded D and trimming. This sample lists more than 90,000 clones; about 80% were detected once. The ten biggest clones cover over 6% of the sample.

The cohort was made up of several hundred healthy bone marrow donors. Cohort members were all nominally healthy when sampled, although unrecorded immune exposures were likely present. The donor tested CMV seropositive, placing the donor among the 250 to 350 seropositive members of the cohort. Every donor gave a peripheral blood sample, and the peripheral blood mononuclear cells from that sample were used for TCR beta sequencing. The Qiagen DNeasy Blood Extraction Kit was used to extract genomic DNA from the blood cell samples. The TCR sequence derives from a man in his forties in good health and CMV-seropositive. Recombination connected TRBV18 to TRBJ1-5; the D gene remains uncertain. The sample taken for sequencing was PBMCs. The DNA sequence reads TGTGCCAGCTCAGTTTACAGCGGGGACAATCAGCCCCAGCATTTT. Translated, this is CASSVYSGDNQPQHF.